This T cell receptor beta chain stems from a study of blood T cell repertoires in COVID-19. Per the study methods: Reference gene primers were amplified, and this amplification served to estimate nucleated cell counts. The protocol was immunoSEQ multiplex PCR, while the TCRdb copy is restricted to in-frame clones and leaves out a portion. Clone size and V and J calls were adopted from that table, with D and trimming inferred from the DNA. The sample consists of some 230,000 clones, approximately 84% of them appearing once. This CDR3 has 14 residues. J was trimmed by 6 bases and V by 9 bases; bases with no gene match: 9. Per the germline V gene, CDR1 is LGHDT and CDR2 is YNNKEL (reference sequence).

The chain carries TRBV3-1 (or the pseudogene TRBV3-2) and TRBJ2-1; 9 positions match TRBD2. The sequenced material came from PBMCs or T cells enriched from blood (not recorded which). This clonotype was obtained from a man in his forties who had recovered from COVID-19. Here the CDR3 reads CASGPGTSLNEQFF. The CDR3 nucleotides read TGTGCCAGTGGCCCGGGGACTAGCCTCAATGAGCAGTTCTTC.